The 3 T cell receptor beta chains listed next were all sequenced from one sample in a study of cytomegalovirus exposure and HLA in healthy donors. PCR involved 60 Vbeta and 13 Jbeta primers. This table comes from immunoSEQ multiplex PCR, and its TCRdb copy is limited to in-frame clones, with some not included. The sample consists of approximately 160,000 clones, about 77% of them appearing once. Sequencing was done on a sample of PBMCs. The receptors originated from a woman in her thirties or forties in good health and CMV-seropositive.

The chain combines TRBV6-5 with TRBJ2-1; a weak D match, TRBD2 (5 bases). The CDR3 extends over 13 amino acids. Germline CDR1 and CDR2: MNHEY and SVGAGI. V was cut by 6 bases and J by 8 bases, with 14 bases left in between. DNA for the CDR3: TGTGCCAGCAGATATGGGCTCGGGGATGAGCAGTTCTTC. Translating it yields CASRYGLGDEQFF.

The chain has TRBV10-2 and TRBJ2-3; 11 bases map to TRBD2. Trimming cost V 6 bases and J 6 bases; bases outside gene matches: 2. The germline CDR1 and CDR2 sequences are WSHSY and SAAADI. The CDR3 is 13 residues long. CDR3: CASRLAGADTQYF. CDR3 bases: TGCGCCAGCAGACTAGCGGGGGCGGATACGCAGTATTTT.

The chain links TRBV2 to TRBJ2-7; 9 bases fit TRBD1. The trim removed 7 bases at V and 5 bases at J, leaving 12 bases unmatched. Germline V lookup: CDR1 SNHLY, CDR2 FYNNEI. The CDR3 sequence is 15 residues long. The CDR3 loop is CASTVSGTGRNEQYF. Here the CDR3 DNA reads TGTGCCAGCACCGTGTCAGGGACAGGGAGGAACGAGCAGTACTTC.